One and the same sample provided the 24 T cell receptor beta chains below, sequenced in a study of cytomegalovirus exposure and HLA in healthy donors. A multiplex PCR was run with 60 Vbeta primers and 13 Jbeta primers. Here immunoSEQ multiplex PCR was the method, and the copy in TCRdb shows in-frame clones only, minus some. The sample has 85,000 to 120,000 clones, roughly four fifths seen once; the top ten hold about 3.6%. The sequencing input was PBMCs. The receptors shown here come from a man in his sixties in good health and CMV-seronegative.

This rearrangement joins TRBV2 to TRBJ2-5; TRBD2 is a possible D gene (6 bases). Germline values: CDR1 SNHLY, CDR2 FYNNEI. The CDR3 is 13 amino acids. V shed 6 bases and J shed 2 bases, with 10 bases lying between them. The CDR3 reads CASRGLTQETQYF. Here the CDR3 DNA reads TGTGCCAGCAGGGGACTTACACAAGAGACCCAGTACTTC.

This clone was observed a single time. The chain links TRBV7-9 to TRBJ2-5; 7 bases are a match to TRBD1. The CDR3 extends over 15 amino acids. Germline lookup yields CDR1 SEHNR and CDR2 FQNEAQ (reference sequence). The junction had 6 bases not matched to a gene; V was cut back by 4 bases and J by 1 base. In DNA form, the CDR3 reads TGTGCCAGCAGCTATAGCTGGGACAGCCAAGAGACCCAGTACTTC. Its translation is CASSYSWDSQETQYF.

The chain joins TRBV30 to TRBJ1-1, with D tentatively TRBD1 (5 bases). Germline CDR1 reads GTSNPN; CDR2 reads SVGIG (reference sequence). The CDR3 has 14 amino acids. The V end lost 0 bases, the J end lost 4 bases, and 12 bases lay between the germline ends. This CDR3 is CAWSVEMGPTEAFF. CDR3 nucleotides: TGTGCCTGGAGTGTAGAAATGGGGCCCACTGAAGCTTTCTTT.

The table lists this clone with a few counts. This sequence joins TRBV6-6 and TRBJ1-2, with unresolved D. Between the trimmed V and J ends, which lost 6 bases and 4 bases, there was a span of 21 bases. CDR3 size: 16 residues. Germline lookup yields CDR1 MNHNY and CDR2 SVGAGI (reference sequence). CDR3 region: CASSFSVLDSGYGYTF. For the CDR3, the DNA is TGTGCCAGCAGCTTTTCGGTCCTGGACTCGGGCTATGGCTACACCTTC.

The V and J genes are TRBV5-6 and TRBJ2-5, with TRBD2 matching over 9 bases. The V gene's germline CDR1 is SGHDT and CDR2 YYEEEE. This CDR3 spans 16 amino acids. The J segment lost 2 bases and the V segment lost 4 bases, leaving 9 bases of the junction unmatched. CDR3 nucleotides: TGTGCCAGCAGCCAGCGGGGGGAAGGATGGCAAGAGACCCAGTACTTC. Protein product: CASSQRGEGWQETQYF.

Here the CDR3 DNA reads TGTGCCAGCAGCCGAGCGGGGGACACAGATACGCAGTATTTT. This encodes CASSRAGDTDTQYF. The chain couples TRBV11-3 to TRBJ2-3; 8 bases align to TRBD2. The CDR3 runs 14 residues. Germline V gives CDR1 SGHNT, CDR2 YENEEA. The V and J ends lost 5 bases and 2 bases, in that order; junction bases with no gene match: 3.

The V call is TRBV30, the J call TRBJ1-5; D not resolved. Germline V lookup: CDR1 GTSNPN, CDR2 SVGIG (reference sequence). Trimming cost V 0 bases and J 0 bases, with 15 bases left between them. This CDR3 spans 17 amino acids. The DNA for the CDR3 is TGTGCCTGGAGTGTATCTGCAGATAAACATAGCAATCAGCCCCAGCATTTT. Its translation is CAWSVSADKHSNQPQHF.

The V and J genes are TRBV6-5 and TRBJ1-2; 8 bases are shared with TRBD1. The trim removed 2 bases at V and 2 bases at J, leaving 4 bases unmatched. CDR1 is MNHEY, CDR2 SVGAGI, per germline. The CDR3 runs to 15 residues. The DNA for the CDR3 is TGTGCCAGCAGTTACCTTCGGGACAGGAACTATGGCTACACCTTC. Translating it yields CASSYLRDRNYGYTF.

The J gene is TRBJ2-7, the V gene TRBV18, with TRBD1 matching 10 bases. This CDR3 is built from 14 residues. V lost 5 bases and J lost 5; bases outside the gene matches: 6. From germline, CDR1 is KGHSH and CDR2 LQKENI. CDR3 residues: CASSWTGGRHEQYF. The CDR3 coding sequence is TGTGCCAGCTCATGGACAGGGGGAAGACACGAGCAGTACTTC.

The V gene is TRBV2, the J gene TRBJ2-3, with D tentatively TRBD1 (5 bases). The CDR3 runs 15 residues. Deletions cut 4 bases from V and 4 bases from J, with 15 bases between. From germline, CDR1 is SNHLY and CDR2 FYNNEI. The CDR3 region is CASSGQGLPADTQYF. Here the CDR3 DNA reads TGTGCCAGCAGTGGTCAGGGCCTCCCAGCAGATACGCAGTATTTT.

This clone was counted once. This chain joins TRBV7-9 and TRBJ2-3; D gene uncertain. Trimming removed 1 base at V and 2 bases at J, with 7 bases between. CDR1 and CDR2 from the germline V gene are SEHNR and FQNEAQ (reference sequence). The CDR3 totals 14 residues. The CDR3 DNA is TGTGCCAGCAGCTTAGAAGCCTCCACAGATACGCAGTATTTT. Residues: CASSLEASTDTQYF.

CDR3: CAWTPQGYEQFF. The DNA of the CDR3 is TGTGCCTGGACCCCCCAGGGCTATGAGCAGTTCTTC. This rearrangement joins TRBV30 to TRBJ2-1; weak D call: TRBD1 (5 bases). Trimming cost V 4 bases and J 8 bases, with 12 bases left between them. CDR1 and CDR2 (germline): GTSNPN, SVGIG (reference sequence). This CDR3 is 12 amino acids long.

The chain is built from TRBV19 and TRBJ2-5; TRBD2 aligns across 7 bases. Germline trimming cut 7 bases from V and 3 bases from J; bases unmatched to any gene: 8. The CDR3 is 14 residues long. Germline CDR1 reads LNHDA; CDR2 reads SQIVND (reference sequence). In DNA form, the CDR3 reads TGTGCCAGTAAACGGTCTAGCGGAAAAGAGACCCAGTACTTC. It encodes CASKRSSGKETQYF.

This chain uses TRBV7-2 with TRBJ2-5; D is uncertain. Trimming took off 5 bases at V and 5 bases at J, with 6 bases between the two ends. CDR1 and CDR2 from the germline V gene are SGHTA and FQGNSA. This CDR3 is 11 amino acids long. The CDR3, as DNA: TGTGCCAGCAGCGTCGCGGAGACCCAGTACTTC. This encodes CASSVAETQYF. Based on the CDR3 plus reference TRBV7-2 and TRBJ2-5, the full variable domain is GAGVSQSPSNKVTEKGKDVELRCDPISGHTALYWYRQSLGQGLEFLIYFQGNSAPDKSGLPSDRFSAERTGGSVSTLTIQRTQQEDSAVYLCASSVAETQYFGPGTRLLVL.

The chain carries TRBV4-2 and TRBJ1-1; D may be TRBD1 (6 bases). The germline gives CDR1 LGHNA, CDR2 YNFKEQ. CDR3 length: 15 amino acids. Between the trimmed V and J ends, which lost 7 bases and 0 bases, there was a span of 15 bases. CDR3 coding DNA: TGTGCCAGCAACCAGGACAGCCATATGAACACTGAAGCTTTCTTT. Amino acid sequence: CASNQDSHMNTEAFF.

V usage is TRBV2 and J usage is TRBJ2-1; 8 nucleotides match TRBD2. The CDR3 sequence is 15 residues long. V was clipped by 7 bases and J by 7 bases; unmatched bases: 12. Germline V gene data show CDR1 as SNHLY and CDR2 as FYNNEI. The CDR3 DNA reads TGTGCCAGCAATTTGGTGGCTAGCGGGTCGAATGAGCAGTTCTTC. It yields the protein CASNLVASGSNEQFF.

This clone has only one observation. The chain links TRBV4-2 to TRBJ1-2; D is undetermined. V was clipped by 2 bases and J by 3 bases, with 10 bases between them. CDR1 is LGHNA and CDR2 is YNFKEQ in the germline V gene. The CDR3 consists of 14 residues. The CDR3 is CASSQSTDYYGYTF. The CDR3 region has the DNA TGTGCCAGCAGCCAATCCACCGACTACTATGGCTACACCTTC.

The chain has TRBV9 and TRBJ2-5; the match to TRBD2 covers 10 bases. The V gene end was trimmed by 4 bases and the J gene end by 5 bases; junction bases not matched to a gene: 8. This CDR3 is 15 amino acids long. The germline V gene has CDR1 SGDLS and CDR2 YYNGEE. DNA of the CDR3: TGTGCCAGCAGCCGACTAGCGGGTCTCGAGGAGACCCAGTACTTC. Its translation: CASSRLAGLEETQYF.

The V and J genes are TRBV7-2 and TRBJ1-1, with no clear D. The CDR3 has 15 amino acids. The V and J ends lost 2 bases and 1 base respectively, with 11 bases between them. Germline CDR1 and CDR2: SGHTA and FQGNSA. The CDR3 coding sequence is TGTGCCAGCAGCTTAATGGCCCTCTCGAACACTGAAGCTTTCTTT. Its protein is CASSLMALSNTEAFF.

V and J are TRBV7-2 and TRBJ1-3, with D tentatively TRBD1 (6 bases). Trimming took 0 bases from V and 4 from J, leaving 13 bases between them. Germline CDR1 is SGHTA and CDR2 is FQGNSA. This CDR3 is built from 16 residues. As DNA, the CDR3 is TGTGCCAGCAGCTTAGCGCTAGGTACAGGGGGAAACACCATATATTTT. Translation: CASSLALGTGGNTIYF. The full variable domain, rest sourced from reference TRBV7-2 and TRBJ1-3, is GAGVSQSPSNKVTEKGKDVELRCDPISGHTALYWYRQSLGQGLEFLIYFQGNSAPDKSGLPSDRFSAERTGGSVSTLTIQRTQQEDSAVYLCASSLALGTGGNTIYFGEGSWLTVV.

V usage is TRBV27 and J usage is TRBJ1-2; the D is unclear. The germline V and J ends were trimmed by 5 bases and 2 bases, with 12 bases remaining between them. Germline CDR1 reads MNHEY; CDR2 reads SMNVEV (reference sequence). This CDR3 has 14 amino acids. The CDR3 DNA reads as TGTGCCAGCAGTCCACGCCGTCAGAACTATGGCTACACCTTC. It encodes CASSPRRQNYGYTF.

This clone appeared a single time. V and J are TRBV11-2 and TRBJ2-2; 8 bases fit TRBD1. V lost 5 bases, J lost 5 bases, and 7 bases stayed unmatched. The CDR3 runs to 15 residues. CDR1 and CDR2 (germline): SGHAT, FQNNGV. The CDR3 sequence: CASSLGQGWTGELFF. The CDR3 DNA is TGTGCCAGCAGCCTTGGACAGGGCTGGACCGGGGAGCTGTTTTTT.

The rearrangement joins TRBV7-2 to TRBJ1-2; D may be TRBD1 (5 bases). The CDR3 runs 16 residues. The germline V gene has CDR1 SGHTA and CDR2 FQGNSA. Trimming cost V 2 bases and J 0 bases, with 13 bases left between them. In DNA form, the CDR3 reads TGTGCCAGCAGCTTATTTGGGCGGGGGGCTAACTATGGCTACACCTTC. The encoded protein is CASSLFGRGANYGYTF.

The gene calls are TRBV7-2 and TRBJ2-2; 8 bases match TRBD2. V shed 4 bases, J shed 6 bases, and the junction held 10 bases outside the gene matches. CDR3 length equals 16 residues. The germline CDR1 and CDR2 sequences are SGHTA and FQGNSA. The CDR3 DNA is TGTGCCAGCAGCTCCCGGGGGGGGTCAATGGCCGGGGAGCTGTTTTTT. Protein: CASSSRGGSMAGELFF.